A single sample gave rise to the 23 T cell receptor beta chains below, sequenced in a study of regulatory T cells in long-lasting Graves disease. Time point reported: persistent/refractory GD, antithyroid drugs over 5 years with positive TRAb. There was RNA extracted from PBMCs, and the TCR library was made from it. CDR3 regions were amplified by Arm-PCR using iRepertoire HTBI primers to build TCR beta libraries. TCRdb processed the multiplex PCR reads anew with MiXCR; each CDR3 protein has one entry. Here the sample spans over 300,000 distinct CDR3 sequences, roughly a fifth being singletons. The sequencing here drew on peripheral blood mononuclear cells (PBMCs), taken when the disease was refractory, from a patient treated with antithyroid drugs. The receptors were sampled from a female donor with Graves disease.

This chain connects TRBV28 to TRBJ2-7, with D tentatively TRBD2 (6 bases). The CDR3 totals 16 residues. Trimming shortened V by 1 base and J by 3 bases, and 16 bases separated the two germline ends. The germline V gene encodes CDR1 MDHEN and CDR2 SYDVKM. The CDR3 bases are TGTGCCAGCAGTTTATTGGCCCCGGGACTCCACTACGAGCAGTACTTC. This gives the protein CASSLLAPGLHYEQYF.

The V and J genes are TRBV9 and TRBJ1-2; weak D call: TRBD1 (5 bases). This CDR3 is 17 amino acids long. The germline V gene has CDR1 SGDLS and CDR2 YYNGEE. The germline V and J ends were trimmed by 3 bases and 0 bases, with 18 bases remaining between them. This CDR3 reads CASSADGGRVANYGYTF. The CDR3 nucleotides read TGTGCCAGCAGCGCCGATGGGGGTAGGGTCGCTAACTATGGCTACACCTTC.

This chain links TRBV5-5 with TRBJ1-2; TRBD1 aligns across 10 bases. Germline V gene lookup returns CDR1 SGHKS and CDR2 YYEKEE (reference sequence). The CDR3 contains 16 residues. The V gene end was trimmed by 1 base and the J gene end by 2 bases; junction bases not matched to a gene: 5. Written as DNA, the CDR3 is TGTGCCAGCAGCTTGCCCTGGGACAGGGGCAACTATGGCTACACCTTC. Its protein is CASSLPWDRGNYGYTF.

This chain joins TRBV10-3 and TRBJ1-4, with D possibly TRBD1 on 5 matching bases. CDR1 ENHRY and CDR2 SYGVKD come from the germline V gene. V lost 0 bases to trimming and J lost 3 bases, with 8 bases between them. The CDR3 contains 15 residues. CDR3 sequence (DNA): TGTGCCATCAGTGAGTCGGGGCAAGCTAATGAAAAACTGTTTTTT. It is translated as CAISESGQANEKLFF.

This clonotype was counted between two and nine times. J is TRBJ1-4 and V is TRBV6-1; weak D call: TRBD1 (5 bases). Germline V gene lookup returns CDR1 MNHNS and CDR2 SASEGT. Trimming stripped 8 bases from V and 5 bases from J, with 15 bases between. The CDR3 covers 14 residues. Here the CDR3 DNA reads TGTGCCAGCTCCTGGGGCGCCCGGAATGAAAAACTGTTTTTT. It yields the protein CASSWGARNEKLFF.

This clonotype was detected ten times or more. This chain joins TRBV7-9 and TRBJ1-5; unclear D gene. The CDR3 runs to 18 residues. Germline-derived CDR1 and CDR2 are SEHNR and FQNEAQ (reference sequence). Between the trimmed V and J ends, which lost 1 base and 1 base, there was a span of 17 bases. The CDR3 reads CASSLGSHAGASNQPQHF. Written as DNA, the CDR3 is TGTGCCAGCAGCTTAGGATCCCACGCAGGAGCCAGCAATCAGCCCCAGCATTTT. Based on the CDR3 plus reference TRBV7-9 and TRBJ1-5, the full variable domain is DTGVSQNPRHKITKRGQNVTFRCDPISEHNRLYWYRQTLGQGPEFLTYFQNEAQLEKSRLLSDRFSAERPKGSFSTLEIQRTEQGDSAMYLCASSLGSHAGASNQPQHFGDGTRLSIL.

For this clonotype: One end of the junction does not line up with germline, which may come from a read error. This chain links TRBV2 with TRBJ1-1; D is uncertain. This CDR3 spans 14 amino acids. Germline V gene data show CDR1 as SNHLY and CDR2 as FYNNEI. The CDR3 reads CASSQGELGTEAFF. Written as DNA, the CDR3 is TGCGCCAGCAGCCAAGGTGAGTTAGGCACTGAAGCTTTCTTT.

The CDR3 nucleotides are TGTGCCAGTAGTATAGGACGTGCGCAGTTCTTC. Translating gives CASSIGRAQFF. This chain joins TRBV19 and TRBJ2-1; D is undetermined. The V end was cut by 1 base, the J end by 12 bases, with 7 bases between. The germline CDR1 and CDR2 sequences are LNHDA and SQIVND (reference sequence). This CDR3 contains 11 residues. The full variable domain, completed using reference TRBV19 and TRBJ2-1, is DGGITQSPKYLFRKEGQNVTLSCEQNLNHDAMYWYRQDPGQGLRLIYYSQIVNDFQKGDIAEGYSVSREKKESFPLTVTSAQKNPTAFYLCASSIGRAQFFGPGTRLTVL.

This clonotype was counted at least ten times. The chain is built from TRBV28 and TRBJ2-7; no reliable D call. Germline CDR1 reads MDHEN; CDR2 reads SYDVKM. The CDR3 loop spans 16 amino acids. The germline V and J ends were trimmed by 5 bases and 0 bases, with 17 bases remaining between them. DNA for the CDR3: TGTGCCAGCAGTCCAATCCCCTGGGCGAGCTCCTACGAGCAGTACTTC. Protein product: CASSPIPWASSYEQYF. The variable domain in full, with the rest retrieved from reference TRBV28 and TRBJ2-7, is DVKVTQSSRYLVKRTGEKVFLECVQDMDHENMFWYRQDPGLGLRLIYFSYDVKMKEKGDIPEGYSVSREKKERFSLILESASTNQTSMYLCASSPIPWASSYEQYFGPGTRLTVT.

This rearrangement joins TRBV7-9 to TRBJ1-1, with D tentatively TRBD1 (5 bases). V lost 3 bases, J lost 3 bases, and 8 bases lay in between. Germline V gene sequence: CDR1 SEHNR, CDR2 FQNEAQ (reference sequence). The CDR3 totals 13 residues. In nucleotides, the CDR3 is TGTGCCAGCAGCTTCGGGGCGCACACTGAAGCTTTCTTT. This sequence encodes CASSFGAHTEAFF.

This clonotype was counted a few times. V usage is TRBV27 and J usage is TRBJ2-1; 11 nucleotides match TRBD2. Germline lookup yields CDR1 MNHEY and CDR2 SMNVEV (reference sequence). This CDR3 spans 17 amino acids. V shed 7 bases and J 2 bases; nucleotides not matched to a gene: 10. CDR3 coding DNA: TGTGCCAGCACTTTGACTAGCGGGAAGAAACCCTACAATGAGCAGTTCTTC. Translating it yields CASTLTSGKKPYNEQFF.

In this sample, this clonotype turned up many times. The V and J genes are TRBV12-3 or TRBV12-4 and TRBJ1-2; D unresolved. This CDR3 spans 15 amino acids. Trimming removed 7 bases from V and 8 bases from J, with 23 bases in between. CDR3 in amino acids: CASTDYGGQMGGYTF. CDR3 DNA sequence: TGTGCCAGCACTGATTATGGAGGGCAGATGGGAGGCTACACCTTC.

The chain uses TRBV27 and TRBJ2-4; 10 nucleotides match TRBD1. V gave up 6 bases and J gave up 2 bases; unmatched junction bases: 7. CDR1 and CDR2 from the germline V gene are MNHEY and SMNVEV (reference sequence). The CDR3 runs to 16 residues. The CDR3: CASSAGTGAPKNIQYF. CDR3 nucleotides: TGTGCCAGCAGCGCCGGGACAGGGGCCCCCAAAAACATTCAGTACTTC.

In the case of this clonotype: It may be a read error: a sequence one base away is much more abundant. The CDR3 spells CASSQGASGSYEQYF. CDR3 DNA sequence: TGTGCCAGCAGCCAAGGGGCTAGCGGCTCCTACGAGCAGTACTTC. This chain connects TRBV3-1 to TRBJ2-7; the match to TRBD2 covers 7 bases. This CDR3 is built from 15 residues. With 1 base clipped from V and 0 bases from J, the junction kept 3 bases outside the gene matches. The germline V gene encodes CDR1 LGHDT and CDR2 YNNKEL (reference sequence).

As regards this clonotype: With a much larger clone just one base away, this may be a read error. The V and J genes are TRBV7-8 and TRBJ1-3; possible D gene TRBD1, 5 bases. Germline loops: CDR1 SGHVS, CDR2 FQNEAQ. Trimming removed 5 bases at V and 0 bases at J, with 11 bases between. The CDR3 spans 15 residues. This chain's CDR3 is CASSPWGSSGNTIYF. The CDR3 coding sequence is TGTGCCAGCAGCCCATGGGGCAGCTCTGGAAACACCATATATTTT.

This clonotype showed up many times. The J gene is TRBJ1-1, the V gene TRBV30; TRBD1 matches 7 bases. The V gene's germline CDR1 is GTSNPN and CDR2 SVGIG (reference sequence). The ends lost 0 bases at V and 6 bases at J; junction bases unmatched: 7. The CDR3 is 14 amino acids. The CDR3 region is CAWSVWGTGAEAFF. Written as DNA, the CDR3 is TGTGCCTGGAGTGTGTGGGGAACAGGGGCTGAAGCTTTCTTT.

At least ten counts were recorded for this clonotype. J is TRBJ1-4 and V is TRBV6-5; no clear D gene. The CDR3 sequence is 16 residues long. V was clipped by 1 base and J by 5 bases, with 14 bases between them. Germline CDR1 is MNHEY and CDR2 is SVGAGI. This chain's CDR3 is CASSYYSRTSNEKLFF. DNA of the CDR3: TGTGCCAGCAGTTACTATTCGAGGACCTCCAATGAAAAACTGTTTTTT.

This clonotype turned up a few times. This sequence joins TRBV30 and TRBJ1-5; TRBD1 might be the D (5 bases). CDR1 GTSNPN and CDR2 SVGIG come from the germline V gene (reference sequence). This CDR3 spans 16 amino acids. The V gene lost 3 bases and the J gene lost 0 bases, with 15 bases spanning the gap. The CDR3 loop is CAWRLSGTNSNQPQHF. As DNA, the CDR3 is TGTGCCTGGAGACTTTCAGGGACGAATAGCAATCAGCCCCAGCATTTT.

In regard to this clonotype: A far larger clone is off by one base, so a read error is likely. The V gene is TRBV7-3, the J gene TRBJ1-1; 11 bases fit TRBD1. Germline V gene sequence: CDR1 SGHTA, CDR2 FQGTGA. J was trimmed by 7 bases and V by 6 bases; bases with no gene match: 1. The CDR3 loop spans 12 amino acids. This chain's CDR3 is CASRGQGVEAFF. CDR3 bases: TGTGCCAGCAGGGGACAGGGGGTTGAAGCTTTCTTT.

This clonotype was picked up a small number of times. The V gene is TRBV6-2 or TRBV6-3, the J gene TRBJ2-7, with a weak D call TRBD1 (5 bases). There are 14 residues in the CDR3. The germline gives CDR1 MNHEY, CDR2 SVGEGT. Trimming took 8 bases from V and 2 from J, leaving 16 bases between them. In DNA, the CDR3 is TGTGCCAGCGCAAAGAGCAGGGTTGCCTACGAGCAGTACTTC. As protein: CASAKSRVAYEQYF.

This clonotype appeared many times. J is TRBJ2-7 and V is TRBV7-2, with 11 positions matching TRBD1. The germline gives CDR1 SGHTA, CDR2 FQGNSA. This CDR3 is built from 15 residues. With 1 base clipped from V and 6 bases from J, the junction kept 5 bases outside the gene matches. CDR3: CASSLDTGTGGEQYF. CDR3 DNA sequence: TGTGCCAGCAGCTTAGACACCGGGACAGGGGGCGAGCAGTACTTC.

This clonotype was seen many times. The rearrangement joins TRBV28 to TRBJ1-5; perhaps TRBD1 as D (6 bases). This CDR3 spans 15 amino acids. V was clipped by 6 bases and J by 2 bases, with 14 bases between them. Germline CDR1 MDHEN, CDR2 SYDVKM. The CDR3 DNA reads as TGTGCCAGCAGCCGAGGGGGGGTTGGCAATCAGCCCCAGCATTTT. Translating gives CASSRGGVGNQPQHF.

V and J are TRBV11-2 and TRBJ2-1, with unresolved D. Trimming removed 6 bases from V and 6 bases from J, with 18 bases in between. This CDR3 has 15 residues. Germline loops: CDR1 SGHAT, CDR2 FQNNGV. CDR3 residues: CASRGWGGKGNEQFF. The CDR3 region has the DNA TGTGCCAGCAGGGGATGGGGTGGGAAAGGCAATGAGCAGTTCTTC.